The present T cell receptor (beta chain) was sequenced within a study of blood T cell repertoires in COVID-19 (TCRdb year 2020). About the investigation overall: Samples covering the acute and convalescent phases of COVID-19 were provided by collaborators in the United States, Italy and Spain. The material from the prospective study consisted of cDNA or gDNA derived from T cells, B-cell-depleted T cells, or PBMCs. Subjects who had been exposed to COVID-19, were actively infected with it, or had recovered from it provided the deeply sampled blood TCRbeta repertoires that made up the dataset. The repertoires were made available in a free public database intended to serve as a resource for research on the immune response to SARS-CoV-2. Samples were obtained from the ongoing ImmuneRACE study (first 160 participants) and from some 1,300 subjects provided by 6 global collaborators. A de-identified subject ID, COVID-19 status, age in years and sex were almost always included in the sample metadata. HLA class I and class II types, where available, came from metadata supplied by the sample provider rather than from assay-based typing. Findings and caveats that apply to the study as a whole: The amount of clinical and demographic metadata varied by source and participant and was provided uncurated.

Concerning this clone itself: The target of this receptor is not known. Base qualities are missing; no much larger clone stands one base away.

Collaborating institutions collected whole blood in K2EDTA tubes following their own protocols. For TCRbeta analysis, collaborators shipped samples in one of three forms: frozen whole blood, isolated PBMCs, or DNA extracted from either of those sample types. From its cysteine to its phenylalanine, the CDR3 spans 14 amino acids. The entry retains the CDR3 DNA only, 42 bases that are in frame from base 1. V was cut back by 2 bases and J by 0 bases, leaving a gap of 4 bases between them. As encoded in the germline V gene, CDR1 is KGHSH while CDR2 is LQKENI. The immunoSEQ Assay, a bias-controlled multiplex PCR, was used to amplify TCRbeta CDR3 regions from genomic DNA. The paper's data handling went like this. Within the assay, amplification of reference gene primers was used to estimate how many nucleated cells each sample contained. Sequence reads were collapsed and filtered to measure the absolute abundance of every unique TCRbeta CDR3 rearrangement. Productive Simpson clonality was computed per sample as the square root of Simpson's diversity index over productive rearrangements. TCRdb's version of the immuneACCESS table is confined to in-frame rearrangements and falls short of the full clone set. An unresolved V gene accounts for under half of the shortfall where checked; the remainder is of unknown origin. That table is the source of V, J and clone size, and D and trimming were worked out from the DNA. The sample data list some 170,000 clones, and under 95% of these were observed just once. The ten largest clonotypes hold 15% to 20% of the sample.

This TCR was recovered from a man between 60 and 75 years old with active or convalescent COVID-19. The receptor chain draws on TRBV18 and TRBJ1-4, with no confident D gene call. Specimen: peripheral blood. The sequenced DNA: TGTGCCAGCTCACCAGACACAACTAATGAAAAACTGTTTTTT. It codes for CASSPDTTNEKLFF. Outside the CDR3, residues come from the reference TRBV18 and TRBJ1-4 proteins, so the full variable domain is: NAGVMQNPRHLVRRRGQEARLRCSPMKGHSHVYWYRQLPEEGLKFMVYLQKENIIDESGMPKERFSAEFPKEGPSILRIQQVVRGDSAAYFCASSPDTTNEKLFFGSGTQLSVL.